The clone carrying this T cell receptor (beta chain) has ten or more counts. This CDR3 spans 13 amino acids. CDR1 MNHEY and CDR2 SMNVEV come from the germline V gene (reference sequence). Unique molecular identifiers were present on cDNA, and template switching added a universal primer site. TCRdb recomputed calls from the 5' RACE reads with MiXCR, one row per CDR3 protein. This sample has 200,000 to 300,000 distinct CDR3 sequences; about 10% occur once, and the top ten carry approximately 9.1%. The data are from a study of identical twins. Sequencing was performed on memory T cells sorted from blood. The rearrangement joins TRBV27 to TRBJ2-3, with a tentative D call TRBD2 (6 bases). The TCR originated in a man over 45 in good health. For the CDR3, the DNA is TGTGCGACCGGGAGCAATCAGGCAGATACGCAGTATTTT. Translating gives CATGSNQADTQYF.